The 27 T cell receptor beta chains presented below share a single source sample, sequenced in a study of identical twins. TCRdb fed the 5' RACE reads into MiXCR, producing one record per CDR3 protein. The sample holds fewer than 250,000 distinct CDR3 sequences, roughly a tenth seen once. The sequenced material came from memory (CD45RO+) T cells sorted from blood. Receptor source: a woman aged 18-29 years in good health.

The genes are TRBV7-2 and TRBJ2-5, with unresolved D. The V gene's germline CDR1 is SGHTA and CDR2 FQGNSA. Trimming removed 2 bases from V and 3 bases from J, with 10 bases in between. There are 14 residues in the CDR3. The CDR3 protein is CASSLYRSKETQYF. In DNA form, the CDR3 reads TGTGCCAGCAGCTTATATCGCAGTAAAGAGACCCAGTACTTC.

This clonotype was seen more than once but under ten times. The chain combines TRBV30 with TRBJ1-2; possibly TRBD1 for D (5 bases). This CDR3 has 14 residues. CDR1 is GTSNPN, CDR2 SVGIG, per germline (reference sequence). V shed 1 base and J shed 2 bases, with 11 bases lying between them. The DNA of the CDR3 is TGTGCCTGGAGTGCGGACAACGAAAACTATGGCTACACCTTC. Translating gives CAWSADNENYGYTF.

This clonotype was recorded at least ten times. The chain recombines TRBV13 with TRBJ2-5, with D uncertain. The CDR3 spans 13 residues. Germline CDR1 PRHDT, CDR2 FYEKMQ (reference sequence). Trimming took off 5 bases at V and 5 bases at J, with 12 bases between the two ends. DNA for the CDR3: TGTGCCAGCAGCCCCGGGCTTGGTGAGACCCAGTACTTC. Protein: CASSPGLGETQYF.

This clonotype was observed many times. This rearrangement joins TRBV19 to TRBJ2-4, with D possibly TRBD1 on 6 matching bases. Germline V CDR1 and CDR2: LNHDA, SQIVND (reference sequence). V was pared by 5 bases and J by 5 bases, with 13 bases between. This CDR3 contains 14 residues. The CDR3 sequence: CASSSGDAQNIQYF. CDR3 nucleotide sequence: TGTGCCAGTAGTTCAGGGGACGCCCAAAACATTCAGTACTTC. Drawing the rest from reference TRBV19 and TRBJ2-4, the complete variable domain is DGGITQSPKYLFRKEGQNVTLSCEQNLNHDAMYWYRQDPGQGLRLIYYSQIVNDFQKGDIAEGYSVSREKKESFPLTVTSAQKNPTAFYLCASSSGDAQNIQYFGAGTRLSVL.

This clonotype was recorded many times. The V and J genes are TRBV7-2 and TRBJ2-2; TRBD2 agrees at 9 bases. V shed 5 bases and J 5 bases; nucleotides not matched to a gene: 6. The CDR3 is 15 residues long. Germline V gene data show CDR1 as SGHTA and CDR2 as FQGNSA. CDR3 region: CASSRGGAWTGELFF. The DNA of the CDR3 is TGTGCCAGCAGCCGCGGGGGGGCCTGGACCGGGGAGCTGTTTTTT.

This clonotype was seen only a few times. J is TRBJ1-2 and V is TRBV7-2, with D unresolved. This CDR3 is built from 13 residues. V was pared by 7 bases and J by 1 base, with 10 bases between. In germline, CDR1 is SGHTA, CDR2 FQGNSA. CDR3 residues: CASTQRINYGYTF. In DNA form, the CDR3 reads TGTGCCAGCACCCAGAGGATTAACTATGGCTACACCTTC.

Only a few counts were recorded for this clonotype. J is TRBJ1-1 and V is TRBV4-1; 9 bases map to TRBD1. Germline V CDR1 and CDR2: MGHRA, YSYEKL. The trim removed 1 base at V and 1 base at J, leaving 7 bases unmatched. The CDR3 covers 17 residues. The CDR3 sequence: CASSQARQGGTNTEAFF. The CDR3 DNA sequence: TGCGCCAGCAGCCAAGCGAGACAGGGGGGTACGAACACTGAAGCTTTCTTT.

This rearrangement joins TRBV20-1 to TRBJ2-5; TRBD2 might be the D (5 bases). Germline loops: CDR1 DFQATT, CDR2 SNEGSKA (reference sequence). V was cut by 5 bases and J by 5 bases, with 18 bases left in between. The CDR3 spans 14 residues. CDR3 sequence: CSAGLWSGWETQYF. The CDR3 region has the DNA TGCAGTGCTGGCCTTTGGAGCGGATGGGAGACCCAGTACTTC.

This clonotype came up a few times. This chain connects TRBV20-1 to TRBJ2-2; weak D call: TRBD2 (6 bases). This CDR3 is built from 18 residues. The V and J ends lost 0 bases and 0 bases respectively, with 17 bases between them. Germline V CDR1 and CDR2: DFQATT, SNEGSKA (reference sequence). CDR3 nucleotides: TGCAGTGCTAGAGACAGAAAGGTGGGAGGATCGAACACCGGGGAGCTGTTTTTT. This sequence encodes CSARDRKVGGSNTGELFF.

In this sample, this clonotype turned up a few times. The rearrangement joins TRBV6-1 to TRBJ1-4; D remains ambiguous. The length of the CDR3 is 15 residues. The germline V and J ends were trimmed by 5 bases and 3 bases, with 13 bases remaining between them. Germline CDR1 MNHNS, CDR2 SASEGT. CDR3 in amino acids: CASSRSGAANEKLFF. CDR3 nucleotide sequence: TGTGCCAGCAGTCGTTCAGGCGCGGCTAATGAAAAACTGTTTTTT.

This chain connects TRBV6-2 or TRBV6-3 to TRBJ2-1, with 9 bases matching TRBD2. Germline V CDR1 and CDR2: MNHEY, SVGEGT. The V gene end was trimmed by 2 bases and the J gene end by 7 bases; junction bases not matched to a gene: 18. The CDR3 has 19 residues. Here the CDR3 reads CASSYRSPSGTIFPNEQFF. In DNA form, the CDR3 reads TGTGCCAGCAGTTACAGGAGTCCTAGCGGGACCATCTTTCCGAATGAGCAGTTCTTC.

CDR3 sequence: CSARNPGAGDEQYF. CDR3 DNA sequence: TGCAGTGCTAGAAATCCGGGAGCCGGGGACGAGCAGTACTTC. This chain joins TRBV20-1 and TRBJ2-7; weak D call: TRBD2 (6 bases). CDR1 is DFQATT and CDR2 is SNEGSKA in the germline V gene (reference sequence). V lost 2 bases and J lost 5, with 16 bases in between. The CDR3 is made up of 14 amino acids.

This clonotype has only a few counts. The J gene is TRBJ2-1, the V gene TRBV10-3; 7 nucleotides align to TRBD2. This CDR3 is 16 amino acids long. The V segment lost 2 bases and the J segment 2 bases; nucleotides outside the gene matches: 6. CDR1 is ENHRY and CDR2 is SYGVKD in the germline V gene. CDR3 protein: CAISEGSGSAYNEQFF. As DNA, the CDR3 is TGTGCCATCAGTGAGGGTAGCGGGTCCGCCTACAATGAGCAGTTCTTC.

This clonotype was recorded many times. This sequence joins TRBV5-1 and TRBJ2-3; D may be TRBD2 (6 bases). CDR3 size: 15 residues. Per germline, CDR1 SGHRS and CDR2 YFSETQ. The V gene lost 4 bases and the J gene lost 1 base, with 13 bases spanning the gap. CDR3 loop: CASSPRPGGTDTQYF. Written as DNA, the CDR3 is TGCGCCAGCAGCCCCCGGCCGGGGGGCACAGATACGCAGTATTTT.

This clonotype appeared a few times. The rearrangement uses TRBV6-2 or TRBV6-3 and TRBJ1-5; D gene unclear. The germline gives CDR1 MNHEY, CDR2 SVGEGT. CDR3 length equals 13 residues. V gave up 10 bases and J gave up 3 bases, with 13 bases separating them. As DNA, the CDR3 is TGTGCCACCGCCTCAGGTCACAATCAGCCCCAGCATTTT. Translation gives CATASGHNQPQHF.

The chain is built from TRBV2 and TRBJ2-1; tentative D call: TRBD2 (7 bases). V shed 3 bases and J shed 5 bases, with 14 bases lying between them. This CDR3 region has 15 residues. In germline, CDR1 is SNHLY, CDR2 FYNNEI. As DNA, the CDR3 is TGTGCCAGCAGTGACTGGGGGGGGGCGGACAATGAGCAGTTCTTC. It yields the protein CASSDWGGADNEQFF.

At least ten counts were recorded for this clonotype. J is TRBJ2-5 and V is TRBV7-6; TRBD2 might be the D (6 bases). This CDR3 spans 14 amino acids. Per the germline V gene, CDR1 is SGHVS and CDR2 is FNYEAQ. The ends were cut back, 5 bases at V and 0 bases at J, with 10 bases in the middle. CDR3 sequence reads: CASSPGLNQETQYF. In nucleotides, the CDR3 is TGTGCCAGCAGCCCGGGACTTAACCAAGAGACCCAGTACTTC.

Here the CDR3 reads CASSSSGTYEQYF. As DNA, the CDR3 is TGTGCCAGCTCGTCGTCAGGAACCTACGAGCAGTACTTC. The chain is built from TRBV18 and TRBJ2-7; no definite D call. Per the germline V gene, CDR1 is KGHSH and CDR2 is LQKENI. V was pared by 6 bases and J by 2 bases, with 11 bases between. This CDR3 has 13 amino acids.

This chain links TRBV7-9 with TRBJ2-7; possibly TRBD2 for D (5 bases). Germline V gene data show CDR1 as SEHNR and CDR2 as FQNEAQ (reference sequence). The CDR3 has 15 residues. V was trimmed by 5 bases and J by 2 bases, leaving 16 bases between them. CDR3 bases: TGTGCCAGCAGCCCCCTTGGCGGGTTCCCCTACGAGCAGTACTTC. Encoded protein: CASSPLGGFPYEQYF. The full variable domain, its missing parts supplied by reference TRBV7-9 and TRBJ2-7, is DTGVSQNPRHKITKRGQNVTFRCDPISEHNRLYWYRQTLGQGPEFLTYFQNEAQLEKSRLLSDRFSAERPKGSFSTLEIQRTEQGDSAMYLCASSPLGGFPYEQYFGPGTRLTVT.

This clonotype was counted only a few times. This sequence joins TRBV12-3 or TRBV12-4 and TRBJ1-2, with D possibly TRBD1 on 5 matching bases. The CDR3 spans 11 residues. V was trimmed by 6 bases and J by 5 bases, leaving 7 bases between them. For the CDR3, the DNA is TGTGCCAGCAGGTGGGGGTATGGCTACACCTTC. Protein product: CASRWGYGYTF.

This clonotype was seen only a few times. This chain connects TRBV20-1 to TRBJ2-1, with D perhaps matching TRBD2 (5 bases). The CDR3 is 14 amino acids. Germline CDR1 and CDR2: DFQATT and SNEGSKA (reference sequence). The V end lost 2 bases, the J end lost 9 bases, and 17 bases lay between the germline ends. The DNA for the CDR3 is TGCAGTGCTAGATTGGACCCGTCTAGCAGTGAGCAGTTCTTC. Translation: CSARLDPSSSEQFF.

J is TRBJ2-1 and V is TRBV5-6, with D hard to call. Germline CDR1 SGHDT, CDR2 YYEEEE. The CDR3 is 15 amino acids. The germline V and J ends were trimmed by 4 bases and 2 bases, with 13 bases remaining between them. CDR3 nucleotide sequence: TGTGCCAGCAGCGGAAAGGACGTAGCCTACAATGAGCAGTTCTTC. Amino acid sequence: CASSGKDVAYNEQFF.

This clonotype was picked up a small number of times. The chain has TRBV12-3 or TRBV12-4 and TRBJ2-7; the match to TRBD1 covers 7 bases. The CDR3 extends over 14 amino acids. V lost 7 bases, J lost 7 bases, and 13 bases stayed unmatched. The CDR3 DNA sequence: TGTGCCAGCATAATAGGGACAGCGTTTGGGGAGCAGTACTTC. Protein sequence: CASIIGTAFGEQYF.

This clonotype has only a few counts. The rearrangement links TRBV2 to TRBJ2-1; D is unclear. CDR1 and CDR2 (germline): SNHLY, FYNNEI. This CDR3 comprises 14 residues. Trimming stripped 3 bases from V and 2 bases from J, with 8 bases between. DNA of the CDR3: TGTGCCAGCAGTGACCAGAATCCCTACAATGAGCAGTTCTTC. Translation gives CASSDQNPYNEQFF.

The CDR3 sequence: CASSPRQEYEQYF. For the CDR3, the DNA is TGTGCCAGCTCACCACGACAGGAGTACGAGCAGTACTTC. The genes are TRBV18 and TRBJ2-7; TRBD1 might be the D (6 bases). Per the germline V gene, CDR1 is KGHSH and CDR2 is LQKENI. The CDR3 consists of 13 residues. Deletions cut 1 base from V and 4 bases from J, with 8 bases between.

This clonotype was found a few times. The DNA for the CDR3 is TGTGCCTGGGGGACTAGCGGTCTCTCCTACGAGCAGTACTTC. Its protein is CAWGTSGLSYEQYF. This chain uses TRBV30 with TRBJ2-7, with TRBD2 matching 11 bases. J lost 0 bases, V lost 5 bases, and 3 bases had no gene match. Germline V CDR1 and CDR2: GTSNPN, SVGIG (reference sequence). The CDR3 runs to 14 residues. Based on the CDR3 plus reference TRBV30 and TRBJ2-7, the full variable domain is SQTIHQWPATLVQPVGSPLSLECTVEGTSNPNLYWYRQAAGRGLQLLFYSVGIGQISSEVPQNLSASRPQDRQFILSSKKLLLSDSGFYLCAWGTSGLSYEQYFGPGTRLTVT.

In this sample, this clonotype turned up many times. The chain recombines TRBV14 with TRBJ2-7, with TRBD2 matching over 7 bases. Germline CDR1 reads SGHDN; CDR2 reads FVKESK. This CDR3 has 14 residues. The ends lost 6 bases at V and 1 base at J; junction bases unmatched: 6. Written as DNA, the CDR3 is TGTGCCAGCAGGGCGGGAGCGGATTCCTACGAGCAGTACTTC. Encoded protein: CASRAGADSYEQYF.